This TCR beta chain derives from a study of CD8 T cells in Susac syndrome. With random hexamers, about 0.45 to 1 ug RNA was reverse transcribed. TCRdb called the immunoSEQ multiplex PCR reads again in MiXCR, with one record for every CDR3 protein. The table lists under 150,000 distinct CDR3 sequences, nearly 97% of them singletons, with approximately 0.08% in the top ten. This TCR was sampled from a human donor with Susac syndrome. The sample comprised CD4+ T cells from PBMCs.

CDR3 loop: CASSPSGNNYGYTF. The CDR3 nucleotides are TGTGCCAGCAGCCCCTCGGGCAATAACTATGGCTACACCTTC. The chain couples TRBV5-4 to TRBJ1-2; D is unclear. Trimming cost V 4 bases and J 1 base, with 11 bases left between them. This CDR3 has 14 amino acids. The V gene's germline CDR1 is SGHNT and CDR2 YYREEE (reference sequence).